A selection of T cell receptor beta chains follows, all from one sample in a study of T cell responses to AZD1222 COVID-19 vaccine. Sequenced by immunoSEQ multiplex PCR; TCRdb stores in-frame clones only, minus some. This table has fewer than 200,000 clones, around nine tenths appearing once. This sample comprised peripheral blood, obtained on day 0 of AZD1222 vaccination. These receptors all come from an adult in good health. CDR3s leave out the opening cysteine and the closing phenylalanine or tryptophan. Only part of the rows carry a size: once, few, many, or a class if the clone is expanded.

CDR3aa | j_gene | v_gene | abundance
ASSEARGAVFNSNQPQH | TRBJ1-5 | TRBV10-2 | NA
ASSTPSGRTYEQY | TRBJ2-7 | TRBV5-4 | NA
SVELALSSYEQY | TRBJ2-7 | TRBV29-1 | NA
ASSPQGRFNTEAF | TRBJ1-1 | TRBV19 | NA
ASSDGQANTEAF | TRBJ1-1 | TRBV5-6 | NA
ASSLAGGRTSNQPQH | TRBJ1-5 | TRBV5-6 | NA
ASSLLAGLNTGELF | TRBJ2-2 | TRBV14 | NA
AISESVPGNTIY | TRBJ1-3 | TRBV10-3 | NA
ASSLENVFNQPQH | TRBJ1-5 | TRBV7-2 | NA
ASTAMGNEQF | TRBJ2-1 | TRBV5-1 | NA
ASSLLAGTSVTDTQY | TRBJ2-3 | TRBV7-9 | NA
ASSIVEGNTEAF | TRBJ1-1 | TRBV19 | NA
ASSLAPDQPQH | TRBJ1-5 | TRBV12-3/TRBV12-4 | NA
ASTPGAGGAYGYT | TRBJ1-2 | TRBV11-2 | few
ASSLRQGYEQY | TRBJ2-7 | TRBV12-3/TRBV12-4 | NA
ASSPFDKNYGYT | TRBJ1-2 | TRBV3-1/TRBV3-2 | few
ASSSGTGLNTEAF | TRBJ1-1 | TRBV5-1 | NA
ASSFSGNYGYT | TRBJ1-2 | TRBV7-9 | NA
ASSQLAGATDTQY | TRBJ2-3 | TRBV11-1 | NA
ASSFEGGNQPQH | TRBJ1-5 | TRBV5-4 | NA
ASSPRALAGSNEQF | TRBJ2-1 | TRBV9 | NA
ASSPGGAGEQY | TRBJ2-7 | TRBV9 | NA
ASSPGDGFADTQY | TRBJ2-3 | TRBV18 | NA
SVTLGQFNTEAF | TRBJ1-1 | TRBV29-1 | NA
ASSLAELGNEQF | TRBJ2-1 | TRBV6-5 | NA
ASSPDRASKRPQY | TRBJ2-5 | TRBV5-4 | once
AWRSGGGTGELF | TRBJ2-2 | TRBV30 | NA
ATGQGNQPQH | TRBJ1-5 | TRBV10-3 | NA
ASSVVSGAGNTEAF | TRBJ1-1 | TRBV9 | NA
ASSESGTGGNQPQH | TRBJ1-5 | TRBV6-1 | NA
ASSFLKAGGFSTYEQY | TRBJ2-7 | TRBV28 | few
ASSLGQVYGYT | TRBJ1-2 | TRBV5-1 | once
ASSEQPNTEAF | TRBJ1-1 | TRBV12-1 | NA
AIRAGWGEQY | TRBJ2-7 | TRBV10-3 | NA
ASSFSRGNEQF | TRBJ2-1 | TRBV7-2 | NA
ASSQEGTTNNEQF | TRBJ2-1 | TRBV4-2 | NA
ASSLEVAGASDTQY | TRBJ2-3 | TRBV5-1 | NA
ASRLGGNQPQH | TRBJ1-5 | TRBV6-5 | NA
ASSQDGGDTEAF | TRBJ1-1 | TRBV3-1/TRBV3-2 | many
ASSIAPYSNRFAKGITGYT | TRBJ1-2 | TRBV19 | NA
ASSDLRGSGELF | TRBJ2-2 | TRBV25-1 | NA
ASGSMTSFSAYEQY | TRBJ2-7 | TRBV12-5 | NA
ASSLDWLAGIHEQF | TRBJ2-1 | TRBV11-2 | NA
ASSPGLAGASGSYNEQF | TRBJ2-1 | TRBV7-7 | once
ASSVGGSSYEQY | TRBJ2-7 | TRBV25-1 | once
ASSQEPGTVSRNTQY | TRBJ2-3 | TRBV14 | NA
ASSASSGSRPDTQY | TRBJ2-3 | TRBV19 | NA
ASSLSRGQTTYNEQF | TRBJ2-1 | TRBV7-8 | NA
ASSLNRDWNTEAF | TRBJ1-1 | TRBV27 | NA
ASRSSGSYEQY | TRBJ2-7 | TRBV27 | NA
ASSQESTRGSLETQY | TRBJ2-5 | TRBV4-2 | NA
ASSQVVGDTEAF | TRBJ1-1 | TRBV4-2 | NA
SVEVINRDRGAYEQY | TRBJ2-7 | TRBV29-1 | NA